A selection of T cell receptor beta chains follows, all from one sample in a study of cytomegalovirus exposure and HLA in healthy donors. Clones were sequenced by immunoSEQ multiplex PCR, and TCRdb holds only the in-frame ones, with some missing. The sample carries around 140,000 clones, approximately 82% recorded once. Sequenced sample: PBMCs. The receptors were gathered from a woman in her sixties in good health and CMV-seropositive. CDR3s leave out the opening cysteine and the closing phenylalanine or tryptophan.

cdr3_length | j_call | v_call | cdr3_aa
10 | TRBJ2-5 | TRBV29-1 | SVQGTWETQY
12 | TRBJ2-7 | TRBV18 | ASHPGTSGREQY
14 | TRBJ2-7 | TRBV25-1 | ASSGGLAGARAEQY
13 | TRBJ2-7 | TRBV27 | ASSLSASGTYEQY
13 | TRBJ2-7 | TRBV28 | ASSFDRDTSYEQY
14 | TRBJ2-5 | TRBV4-1 | ASSQIRREGQETQY
12 | TRBJ2-5 | TRBV27 | ASSLYRAGETQY
12 | TRBJ2-7 | TRBV15 | ATSSQTSGYEQY
11 | TRBJ2-7 | TRBV2 | ASSGLAGDEQY
13 | TRBJ2-5 | TRBV4-1 | ASSRTSGSQETQY
12 | TRBJ2-7 | TRBV7-2 | ASSFDRRVSEQY
13 | TRBJ2-3 | TRBV7-3 | ASSPWGTSTDTQY
14 | TRBJ2-3 | TRBV9 | ASSVFREASTDTQY
10 | TRBJ2-7 | TRBV28 | ASRTTAYEQY
13 | TRBJ2-3 | TRBV5-5 | ASSWRGGVADTQY
17 | TRBJ2-1 | TRBV11-2 | ASSLVGRRPPSSYNEQF
12 | TRBJ2-3 | TRBV7-2 | ASSSGSGKDTQY
14 | TRBJ1-5 | TRBV7-2 | ASSLVGGAINQPQH
13 | TRBJ1-4 | TRBV7-8 | ASSLGQLTNEKLF
11 | TRBJ1-1 | TRBV7-9 | ASSTRPGTEAF
16 | TRBJ2-1 | TRBV19 | ASSIPPLAGGSYNEQF